This TCR beta chain was found in a study of cytomegalovirus exposure and HLA in healthy donors. In the PCR, 60 Vbeta and 13 Jbeta primers were used. Sequencing was performed with immunoSEQ multiplex PCR; in TCRdb, only in-frame clones are kept and a portion is missing. The sample records some 120,000 clones, about four fifths being singletons. There are 15 residues in the CDR3. From germline, CDR1 is MNHNS and CDR2 SASEGT. Trimming cost V 6 bases and J 2 bases; bases outside gene matches: 8. This chain links TRBV6-1 with TRBJ2-5; 8 nucleotides agree with TRBD1. The receptor was derived from a man aged 30 to 45 in good health and CMV-seronegative. Sequenced input: PBMCs. DNA of the CDR3: TGTGCCAGCAGCCAGGGACAGGCGATACAAGAGACCCAGTACTTC. Translated: CASSQGQAIQETQYF.